This T cell receptor (beta chain) came from a study of T cell responses to AZD1222 COVID-19 vaccine (dated by TCRdb to the early 2020s). A note on the overall study: TCR sequencing covered 230 to 250 trial participants: 200 to 220 given two doses of AZD1222 and approximately 26 given two doses of MenACWY control vaccine. Trial participants were enrolled by age into subgroups of 18-55, 56-69 and 70-plus years, and roughly 150, 30 and 60 TCR-sequenced participants, respectively, were included in these subgroups.

This clone has just one count. The clone's antigen remains unknown. It has no much larger one-base neighbor in the sample; base qualities were not kept. The time point label here, explained by the study, means: sample from adult after SARS-CoV-2 infection, after symptom onset. A couple of convalescent COVID-19 patients, sampled after symptom onset from adults with prior SARS-CoV-2 infection, were also TCR-sequenced for comparison. Overall study results and their limits: The 56-69-year group was small, and its depth increase did not reach significance, likely because of low power. Reportedly, close to half of the unique spike-specific TCRs recognized epitopes lying outside the regions that are mutated in the B.1.351 and B.1.1.7 variants. Vaccine-associated CD4 TCRs spanned the whole spike protein, with dominant responses in regions 160-218 and 743-854. Conclusions about previously exposed vaccinees are limited, since just six AZD1222 recipients were seropositive for SARS-CoV-2 at baseline. Participants were mostly white British, with more females than males. The authors suggested clonal diversity may have been underestimated. After two AZD1222 doses, both the breadth and the depth of spike-specific TCRs were significantly higher than at day 0 and than in MenACWY recipients. Because no samples from the day 14 peak response were available, repertoires could be characterized only after the peak T cell response.

The CDR3 regions of human TCRbeta chains were analyzed by immunosequencing. In the authors' own workflow: Repertoire TCRs were checked for matches against a reference library of SARS-CoV-2-specific TCRs that had been generated using the MIRA antigen-specificity platform. Breadth was defined as the fraction of unique TCRs that were SARS-CoV-2-associated. Depth was defined as the fraction of total T cells that were SARS-CoV-2-associated. Using the MIRA data, every spike-specific TCR was mapped to the spike region that the TCR reacted to and assigned to either a CD4 or a CD8 class. Log10-transformed breadth and depth values were compared by one-way ANOVA with Sidak's multiple comparisons tests. The source is immuneACCESS, and TCRdb retained only in-frame sequences with V and J called. Part of the clones is not carried over; for the studies checked, unresolved V genes explain less than half of this, and the remainder is unexplained. The V and J calls and clone size are taken from that table; D and trimming were inferred from the DNA. Within this sample are 150,000 to 190,000 clones, with approximately 86% of them counted one time only. The ten top clones hold 6.9% of the sample.

Clipping removes 4 bases from V and 1 base from J, with 8 as the unmatched junction base count. Inclusive of the bounding cysteine and phenylalanine, the CDR3 is 16 residues long. This entry keeps only the CDR3 DNA: 48 bases, framed from base 1. CDR1 is given as MNHEY and CDR2 as SVGEGT, both from the germline V gene. The chain couples TRBV6-2 or TRBV6-3 to TRBJ1-1; 8 central nucleotides agree with TRBD1. The sequencing here drew on peripheral blood, taken after recovery from COVID-19. The receptor's source is an adult who had recovered from COVID-19. The CDR3 reads as follows: CASSSGQGGWNTEAFF. The DNA is as follows: TGTGCCAGCAGTTCTGGACAGGGAGGCTGGAACACTGAAGCTTTCTTT.